Here is one T cell receptor (beta chain) with its context. The target antigen is unknown. Generated by immunoSEQ multiplex PCR, the TCRdb table keeps only in-frame clones and is missing some. Of more than 45,000 clones in the sample, about four fifths were seen once. Looked up from germline, CDR1 is SGHRS and CDR2 is YFSETQ. This CDR3 comprises 15 residues. V was pared by 6 bases and J by 7 bases, with 22 bases between. The data stem from a study of OX40 agonist ivuxolimab in advanced cancers. The study's findings and limits: Partial responders at 0.1-3.0 mg/kg had among the lowest clonal expansion.

The receptor was derived from an adult with an advanced solid tumor such as melanoma, head and neck, liver or kidney cancer. The chain has TRBV5-1 and TRBJ2-5; maybe TRBD2 (6 bases). Sequenced material: CD4+ or CD8+ T cells sorted from blood, taken in a trial of the OX40 agonist ivuxolimab. The CDR3 protein is CASTPDGGSRGTQYF. The CDR3 DNA reads as TGCGCCAGCACCCCGGACGGGGGAAGTCGTGGGACCCAGTACTTC. The full variable domain, in which reference TRBV5-1 and TRBJ2-5 provide the parts outside the CDR3, is KAGVTQTPRYLIKTRGQQVTLSCSPISGHRSVSWYQQTPGQGLQFLFEYFSETQRNKGNFPGRFSGRQFSNSRSEMNVSTLELGDSALYLCASTPDGGSRGTQYFGPGTRLLVL.